A selection of T cell receptor beta chains follows, all from one sample in a study of T-cell memory formation after mild COVID-19. TCRdb fed the 5' RACE reads into MiXCR, producing one record per CDR3 protein. The sample records 380,000 or so distinct CDR3 sequences, approximately 14% being singletons. Sample: PBMCs or a T cell subset sorted from them (not recorded which). The receptor set was obtained from a man between 18 and 29 years old who had mild COVID-19 (a few samples of this study predate the infection). Cell type and time point are not known. Each CDR3 is given with its conserved first and last residue. D genes are given only for firm matches. Size is stated for part of the rows, as once, few or many counts, or as a class when the clone is expanded.

D: .; size: few; J: TRBJ2-2; V: TRBV27; CDR3: CASGDTGELFF; DNA: TGTGCCAGCGGGGACACCGGGGAGCTGTTTTTT
D: .; size: .; J: TRBJ2-5; V: TRBV13; CDR3: CASSFHGALQETQYF; DNA: TGTGCCAGCAGCTTCCACGGGGCGCTCCAAGAGACCCAGTACTTC
D: .; size: .; J: TRBJ2-3; V: TRBV7-9; CDR3: CASSLFPSTDTQYF; DNA: TGTGCCAGCAGCTTATTTCCAAGCACAGATACGCAGTATTTT
D: TRBD2; size: few; J: TRBJ2-1; V: TRBV20-1; CDR3: CSARQRVAGGRYNEQFF; DNA: TGCAGTGCTAGACAAAGAGTAGCGGGGGGGCGGTACAATGAGCAGTTCTTC
D: .; size: .; J: TRBJ2-1; V: TRBV20-1; CDR3: CSARDFHEQFF; DNA: TGCAGTGCTAGAGATTTCCATGAGCAGTTCTTC
D: TRBD1; size: few; J: TRBJ2-6; V: TRBV5-1; CDR3: CASSLLRDRNSGANVLTF; DNA: TGCGCCAGCAGCTTGCTCCGGGACAGAAACTCTGGGGCCAACGTCCTGACTTTC
D: .; size: few; J: TRBJ1-2; V: TRBV7-6; CDR3: CASTTGFGGYTF; DNA: TGTGCCAGCACAACAGGGTTCGGCGGCTACACCTTC
D: .; size: .; J: TRBJ2-3; V: TRBV4-2; CDR3: CASTQQPSAADTQYF; DNA: TGTGCCAGCACCCAGCAACCTAGCGCGGCAGATACGCAGTATTTT
D: TRBD1; size: many; J: TRBJ1-4; V: TRBV15; CDR3: CATSDRVTEKLFF; DNA: TGTGCCACCAGCGACAGGGTGACTGAAAAACTGTTTTTT
D: .; size: few; J: TRBJ1-5; V: TRBV2; CDR3: CASKVGENSNQPQHF; DNA: TGTGCCAGCAAGGTGGGAGAAAATAGCAATCAGCCCCAGCATTTT
D: TRBD1; size: .; J: TRBJ1-1; V: TRBV18; CDR3: CASSQSGQGNTEAFF; DNA: TGTGCCAGCTCACAGTCGGGACAGGGGAACACTGAAGCTTTCTTT
D: .; size: .; J: TRBJ2-5; V: TRBV4-2; CDR3: CASSQGEGGVETQYF; DNA: TGTGCCAGCAGCCAAGGGGAAGGAGGAGTCGAGACCCAGTACTTC
D: .; size: .; J: TRBJ2-2; V: TRBV25-1; CDR3: CASSELGHTGELFF; DNA: TGTGCCAGCAGTGAGTTAGGACACACCGGGGAGCTGTTTTTT
D: .; size: .; J: TRBJ2-7; V: TRBV5-4; CDR3: CASSSPVGGSYEQYF; DNA: TGTGCCAGCAGCTCCCCGGTGGGCGGATCCTACGAGCAGTACTTC
D: TRBD2; size: few; J: TRBJ2-3; V: TRBV7-2; CDR3: CASSLARVAGQYF; DNA: TGTGCCAGCAGCTTAGCGCGTGTAGCGGGGCAGTATTTT
D: .; size: many; J: TRBJ2-5; V: TRBV5-1; CDR3: CASSLVGDNQETQYF; DNA: TGCGCCAGCAGCTTGGTCGGGGACAACCAAGAGACCCAGTACTTC
D: TRBD1; size: few; J: TRBJ2-6; V: TRBV9; CDR3: CASSVEPGQGYGANVLTF; DNA: TGTGCCAGCAGCGTGGAACCGGGACAGGGGTACGGGGCCAACGTCCTGACTTTC
D: TRBD2; size: few; J: TRBJ2-3; V: TRBV2; CDR3: CASMTSGHTDTQYF; DNA: TGTGCCAGTATGACTAGCGGGCACACAGATACGCAGTATTTT
D: .; size: few; J: TRBJ1-2; V: TRBV12-3/TRBV12-4; CDR3: CASTVSNNYGYTF; DNA: TGTGCCAGCACCGTATCTAATAACTATGGCTACACCTTC
D: .; size: .; J: TRBJ1-2; V: TRBV28; CDR3: CASSRQYYGYTF; DNA: TGTGCCAGCAGCCGACAATATTATGGCTACACCTTC
D: .; size: few; J: TRBJ2-5; V: TRBV29-1; CDR3: CSVAGQLQETQYF; DNA: TGCAGCGTCGCGGGACAGCTACAAGAGACCCAGTACTTC
D: .; size: .; J: TRBJ1-4; V: TRBV7-2; CDR3: CASSLGVIATNEKLFF; DNA: TGTGCCAGCAGCTTAGGGGTCATTGCAACTAATGAAAAACTGTTTTTT
D: TRBD1; size: .; J: TRBJ2-1; V: TRBV6-6; CDR3: CASSPIGQGAYNEQFF; DNA: TGTGCCAGCAGCCCCATAGGACAGGGGGCCTACAATGAGCAGTTCTTC
D: TRBD2; size: few; J: TRBJ2-1; V: TRBV7-2; CDR3: CASSPTSGTRYEQFF; DNA: TGTGCCAGCAGCCCGACTAGCGGGACAAGGTATGAGCAGTTCTTC
D: .; size: few; J: TRBJ2-6; V: TRBV5-5; CDR3: CASSLVGTSGANVLTF; DNA: TGTGCCAGCAGCTTGGTCGGAACATCTGGGGCCAACGTCCTGACTTTC
D: TRBD2; size: many; J: TRBJ2-1; V: TRBV9; CDR3: CASSVGGGVSYNEQFF; DNA: TGTGCCAGCAGCGTGGGGGGAGGGGTCTCCTACAATGAGCAGTTCTTC
D: TRBD1; size: .; J: TRBJ1-2; V: TRBV6-5; CDR3: CASGQGKGGYTF; DNA: TGTGCCTCGGGACAGGGGAAGGGTGGCTACACCTTC
D: .; size: few; J: TRBJ1-2; V: TRBV4-1; CDR3: CASSQAGSYMGYTF; DNA: TGCGCCAGCAGCCAAGCAGGGAGCTATATGGGCTACACCTTC
D: .; size: few; J: TRBJ1-2; V: TRBV12-3/TRBV12-4; CDR3: CASSRGGSDYGYTF; DNA: TGTGCCAGCAGTCGAGGGGGGTCGGACTATGGCTACACCTTC
D: .; size: .; J: TRBJ2-3; V: TRBV7-2; CDR3: CASTLGPQGDTQYF; DNA: TGTGCCAGCACCCTGGGGCCTCAGGGCGATACGCAGTATTTT
D: .; size: .; J: TRBJ2-7; V: TRBV18; CDR3: CASSPPGTHSYEQYF; DNA: TGTGCCAGCTCACCACCCGGGACACATTCCTACGAGCAGTACTTC
D: .; size: .; J: TRBJ2-3; V: TRBV24-1; CDR3: CATSGWPSTDTQYF; DNA: TGTGCCACCAGTGGGTGGCCTAGCACAGATACGCAGTATTTT
D: .; size: .; J: TRBJ1-1; V: TRBV5-1; CDR3: CASSLFGETEAFF; DNA: TGCGCCAGCAGCTTGTTCGGGGAAACTGAAGCTTTCTTT
D: .; size: .; J: TRBJ2-6; V: TRBV7-6; CDR3: CASSLNRAGANVLTF; DNA: TGTGCCAGCAGCTTAAATCGGGCGGGGGCCAACGTCCTGACTTTC
D: .; size: .; J: TRBJ1-4; V: TRBV7-9; CDR3: CASSSPGHPNEKLFF; DNA: TGTGCCAGCAGCTCCCCGGGACATCCCAATGAAAAACTGTTTTTT
D: .; size: few; J: TRBJ1-1; V: TRBV7-2; CDR3: CASSLYFGTNTEAFF; DNA: TGTGCCAGCAGCTTATACTTCGGGACGAACACTGAAGCTTTCTTT
D: .; size: .; J: TRBJ2-3; V: TRBV5-1; CDR3: CASGQGGMIDTQYF; DNA: TGCGCCAGCGGCCAGGGGGGGATGATAGATACGCAGTATTTT
D: TRBD1; size: few; J: TRBJ1-2; V: TRBV7-2; CDR3: CASSFDRGRGDGYTF; DNA: TGTGCCAGCAGCTTTGACAGGGGAAGAGGGGATGGCTACACCTTC
D: TRBD2; size: few; J: TRBJ2-3; V: TRBV5-4; CDR3: CASRGGRTDTQYF; DNA: TGTGCCAGCAGGGGGGGGAGGACAGATACGCAGTATTTT
D: .; size: few; J: TRBJ2-5; V: TRBV9; CDR3: CASSVEGQDQETQYF; DNA: TGTGCCAGCAGCGTAGAGGGCCAGGACCAAGAGACCCAGTACTTC
D: TRBD2; size: few; J: TRBJ2-7; V: TRBV7-2; CDR3: CASSFSGALGEQYF; DNA: TGTGCCAGCAGCTTTAGCGGGGCCTTGGGAGAGCAGTACTTC
D: TRBD2; size: few; J: TRBJ2-3; V: TRBV27; CDR3: CASSGTSGGATDTQYF; DNA: TGTGCCAGCAGTGGGACTAGCGGGGGGGCCACAGATACGCAGTATTTT
D: TRBD2; size: .; J: TRBJ2-3; V: TRBV29-1; CDR3: CSVESGTSGVADTQYF; DNA: TGCAGCGTTGAGTCCGGGACTAGCGGGGTTGCAGATACGCAGTATTTT
D: .; size: few; J: TRBJ2-5; V: TRBV20-1; CDR3: CSARSGTKKQGTQYF; DNA: TGCAGTGCCAGATCCGGGACAAAAAAACAAGGGACCCAGTACTTC
D: TRBD1; size: .; J: TRBJ2-5; V: TRBV28; CDR3: CASSRDRGPRLQETQYF; DNA: TGTGCCAGCAGTAGAGACAGGGGCCCTCGCCTACAAGAGACCCAGTACTTC
D: .; size: once; J: TRBJ1-1; V: TRBV7-9; CDR3: CASSPLEYGPVPEAFF; DNA: TGTGCCAGCAGTCCCCTAGAGTATGGCCCGGTGCCTGAAGCTTTCTTT
D: TRBD1; size: .; J: TRBJ2-1; V: TRBV4-1; CDR3: CASSRKGQGAYNEQFF; DNA: TGCGCCAGCAGCCGGAAGGGACAGGGGGCCTACAATGAGCAGTTCTTC
D: .; size: once; J: TRBJ2-3; V: TRBV4-3; CDR3: CASSRQRTTSTDTQYF; DNA: TGCGCCAGCAGCCGGCAAAGGACTACGAGCACAGATACGCAGTATTTT
D: .; size: few; J: TRBJ1-1; V: TRBV18; CDR3: CASSRSGAVNTEAFF; DNA: TGTGCCAGCTCACGATCCGGGGCAGTGAACACTGAAGCTTTCTTT
D: .; size: .; J: TRBJ2-7; V: TRBV29-1; CDR3: CSVRSYEQYF; DNA: TGCAGCGTTCGGTCCTACGAGCAGTACTTC
D: TRBD2; size: few; J: TRBJ2-1; V: TRBV25-1; CDR3: CASMPGGGYNEQFF; DNA: TGTGCCAGCATGCCCGGGGGGGGCTACAATGAGCAGTTCTTC
D: .; size: few; J: TRBJ1-1; V: TRBV5-4; CDR3: CASSLDSGSDTEAFF; DNA: TGTGCCAGCAGCTTGGATTCGGGGTCGGACACTGAAGCTTTCTTT
D: TRBD2; size: .; J: TRBJ2-7; V: TRBV29-1; CDR3: CSVVRGGQRTQQGRQYF; DNA: TGCAGCGTTGTTCGGGGGGGACAACGGACACAGCAGGGGAGGCAGTACTTC
D: TRBD1; size: .; J: TRBJ2-2; V: TRBV15; CDR3: CATSRQDRKGGELFF; DNA: TGTGCCACCAGCAGACAGGACAGGAAGGGCGGGGAGCTGTTTTTT
D: .; size: few; J: TRBJ1-4; V: TRBV12-3/TRBV12-4; CDR3: CASSWGLREKLFF; DNA: TGTGCCAGCAGTTGGGGTCTTCGGGAAAAACTGTTTTTT
D: .; size: .; J: TRBJ2-7; V: TRBV6-2/TRBV6-3; CDR3: CASSTWPYEQYF; DNA: TGTGCCAGCTCTACGTGGCCCTACGAGCAGTACTTC